This entry concerns a single T cell receptor beta chain. The antigen is unknown. A single record per CDR3 protein comes from TCRdb applying MiXCR to the reads. The sample shows just under 550,000 distinct CDR3 sequences, around 27% of them seen only once. V dropped 8 bases and J dropped 8 bases, with 19 bases sitting between them. Germline V CDR1 and CDR2: SNHLY, FYNNEI. This CDR3 spans 14 amino acids. This record belongs to a study of T cell repertoires in cytomegalovirus infection. Study-wide context: CMV infection together with matching HLA type was indicated by public TCR beta signatures.

Study results and limitations: There were HLA-C-restricted CMV-specific TCR beta clonotypes dominating the ex vivo response. Cumulative frequency of public TCR beta families picked out carriers of CMV plus the relevant HLA.

The gene calls are TRBV2 and TRBJ2-1, with D uncertain. This TCR was recovered from a human donor in good health (CMV status not recorded). Some clones in this sample may be carry-over from other donors' samples. The sequenced sample consisted of PBMCs. The CDR3 bases are TGTGCCAGCCGTAGGAGCGCCGTCGGCGATGAGCAGTTCTTC. Its protein is CASRRSAVGDEQFF.